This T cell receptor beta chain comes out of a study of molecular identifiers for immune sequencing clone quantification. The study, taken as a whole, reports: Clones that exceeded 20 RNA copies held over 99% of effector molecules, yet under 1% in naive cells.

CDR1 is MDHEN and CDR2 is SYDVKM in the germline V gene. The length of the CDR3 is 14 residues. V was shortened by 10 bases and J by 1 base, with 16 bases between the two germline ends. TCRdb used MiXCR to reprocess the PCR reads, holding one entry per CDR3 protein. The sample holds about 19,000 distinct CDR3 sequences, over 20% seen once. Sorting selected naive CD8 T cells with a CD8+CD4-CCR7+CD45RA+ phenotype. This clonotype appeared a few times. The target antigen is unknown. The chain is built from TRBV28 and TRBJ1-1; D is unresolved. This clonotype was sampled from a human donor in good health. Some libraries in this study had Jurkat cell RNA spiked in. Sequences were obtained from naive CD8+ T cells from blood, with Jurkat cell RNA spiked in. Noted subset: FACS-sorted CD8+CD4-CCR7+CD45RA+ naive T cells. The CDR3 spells CATTNPRWNTEAFF. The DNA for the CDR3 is TGTGCCACTACGAATCCTCGATGGAACACTGAAGCTTTCTTT.